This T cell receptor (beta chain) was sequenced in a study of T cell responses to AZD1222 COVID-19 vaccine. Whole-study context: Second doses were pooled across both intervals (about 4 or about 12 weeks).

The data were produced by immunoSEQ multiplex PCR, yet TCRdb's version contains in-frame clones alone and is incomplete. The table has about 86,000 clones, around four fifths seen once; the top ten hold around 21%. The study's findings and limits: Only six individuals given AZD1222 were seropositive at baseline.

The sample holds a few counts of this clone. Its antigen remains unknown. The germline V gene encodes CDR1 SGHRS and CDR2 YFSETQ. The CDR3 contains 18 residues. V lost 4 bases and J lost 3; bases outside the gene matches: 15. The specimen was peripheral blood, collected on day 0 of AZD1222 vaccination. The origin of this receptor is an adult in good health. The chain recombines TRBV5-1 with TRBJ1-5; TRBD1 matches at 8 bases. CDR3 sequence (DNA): TGCGCCAGCAGCGACGCTTGCCTCAGGGGGCCCCACAATCAGCCCCAGCATTTT. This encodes CASSDACLRGPHNQPQHF.